The sequence of this T cell receptor beta chain was determined in a study of blood T cell repertoires in COVID-19. The overall study: Material from acute and convalescent COVID-19 was sourced from the United States, Italy and Spain. In each case, the material was cDNA or gDNA derived from T cells, B-cell-depleted T cells, or PBMCs.

TCRdb's table, derived via immunoSEQ multiplex PCR, lists solely in-frame clones and lacks some. In the table there are 120,000 or so clones, approximately 90% of which are singletons. Germline CDR1 and CDR2: SGHRS and YFSETQ. The germline V and J ends were trimmed by 2 bases and 4 bases, with 13 bases remaining between them. The CDR3 is made up of 15 amino acids. This clone is a singleton in its sample. The chain carries TRBV5-1 and TRBJ1-5, with D perhaps matching TRBD1 (5 bases). The sequence came from a human donor in a cohort sampled during active COVID-19. The sequenced sample consisted of peripheral blood. The CDR3 protein is CASSFGGVGNQPQHF. In DNA, the CDR3 is TGCGCCAGCAGCTTTGGGGGGGTCGGGAATCAGCCCCAGCATTTT.